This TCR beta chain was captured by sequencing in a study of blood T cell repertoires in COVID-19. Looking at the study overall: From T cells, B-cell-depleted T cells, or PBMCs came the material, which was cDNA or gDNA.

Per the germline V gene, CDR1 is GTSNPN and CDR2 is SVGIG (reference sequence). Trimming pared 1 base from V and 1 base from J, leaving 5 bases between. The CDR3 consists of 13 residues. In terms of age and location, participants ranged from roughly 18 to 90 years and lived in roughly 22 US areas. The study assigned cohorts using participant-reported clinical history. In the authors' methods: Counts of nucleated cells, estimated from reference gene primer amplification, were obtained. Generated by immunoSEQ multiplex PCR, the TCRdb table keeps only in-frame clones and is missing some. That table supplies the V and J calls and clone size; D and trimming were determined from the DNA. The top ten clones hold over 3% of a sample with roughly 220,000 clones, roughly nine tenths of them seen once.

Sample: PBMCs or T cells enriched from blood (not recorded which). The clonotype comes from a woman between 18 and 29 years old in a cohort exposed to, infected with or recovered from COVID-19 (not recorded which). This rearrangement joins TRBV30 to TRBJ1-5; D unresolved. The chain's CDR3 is CAWSAGSNQPQHF. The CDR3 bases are TGTGCCTGGAGTGCAGGAAGCAATCAGCCCCAGCATTTT.